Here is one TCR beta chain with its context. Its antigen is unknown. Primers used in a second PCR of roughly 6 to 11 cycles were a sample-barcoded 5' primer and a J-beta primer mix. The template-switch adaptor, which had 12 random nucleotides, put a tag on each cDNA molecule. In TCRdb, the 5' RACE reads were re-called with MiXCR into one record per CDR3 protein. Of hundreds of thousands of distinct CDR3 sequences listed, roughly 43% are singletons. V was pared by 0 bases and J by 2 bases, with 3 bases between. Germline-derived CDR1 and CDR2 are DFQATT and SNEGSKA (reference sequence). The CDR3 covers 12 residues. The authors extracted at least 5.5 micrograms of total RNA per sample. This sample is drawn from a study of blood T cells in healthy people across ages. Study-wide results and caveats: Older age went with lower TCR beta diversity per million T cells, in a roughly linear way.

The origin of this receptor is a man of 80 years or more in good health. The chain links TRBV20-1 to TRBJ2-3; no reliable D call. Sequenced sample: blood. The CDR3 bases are TGCAGTGCTAGAGAGGACACAGATACGCAGTATTTT. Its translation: CSAREDTDTQYF.